This T cell receptor (beta chain) derives from a study of beta chain features in type 1 diabetes. The sequenced template was cDNA made from the entire isolated RNA. Clones were read by immunoSEQ multiplex PCR, and TCRdb kept only the in-frame ones, dropping some. The sample lists a few hundred thousand clones, less than 20% occurring once. The V end was cut by 5 bases, the J end by 8 bases, with 21 bases between. The CDR3 is made up of 15 amino acids. Germline loops: CDR1 SEHNR, CDR2 FQNEAQ (reference sequence). The source of this sequence is a woman aged 18 to 35 in good health. The specimen was naive CD4+ T cells from blood. The gene calls are TRBV7-9 and TRBJ1-2, with D maybe TRBD1 (5 bases). Here the CDR3 DNA reads TGTGCCAGCAGCCCTCAACTGGACACCTTGGGGGGCTACACCTTC. Translated, it gives CASSPQLDTLGGYTF.